Reported below is one T cell receptor beta chain. V lost 8 bases, J lost 2 bases, and 6 bases stayed unmatched. Germline CDR1 is ENHRY and CDR2 is SYGVKD. The CDR3 length is 14 residues. The sample comes from a study of blood T cell repertoires in COVID-19. As for the study in general: Researchers got acute and convalescent COVID-19 samples from the United States, Italy and Spain. T cells, B-cell-depleted T cells, or PBMCs provided the cDNA or gDNA that served as material.

In the original workflow: Amplification of reference gene primers was used by the study to estimate nucleated cell counts. Assay used: immunoSEQ multiplex PCR; TCRdb lists only in-frame clones, some missing. V, J and clone size are taken as reported in that table, and D and trimming were inferred from the DNA itself. Among nearly 350,000 clones, around nine tenths were seen once, and the ten largest hold about 7.3%. Sequencing was done on a sample of peripheral blood. The chain couples TRBV10-3 to TRBJ1-2, with TRBD1 matching over 9 bases. The clonotype originates from a woman in her sixties or seventies with COVID-19, enrolled during active disease. In nucleotides, the CDR3 is TGTGCCATCGGGACAGGGTCAGACAACTATGGCTACACCTTC. Translated: CAIGTGSDNYGYTF.